This TCR beta chain derives from a study of T cell changes during pregnancy in multiple sclerosis. The CDR3 loop spans 12 amino acids. With 4 bases clipped from V and 8 bases from J, the junction kept 0 bases outside the gene matches. CDR1 is ENHRY and CDR2 is SYGVKD in the germline V gene. This clone was seen only once. The assay was immunoSEQ multiplex PCR, and TCRdb's table has in-frame clones only and misses some. This sample has under 90,000 clones, with around 90% found just once. The material sequenced was peripheral blood, taken in the second trimester of pregnancy. This clonotype was obtained from a female donor in good health, enrolled as a control in a pregnancy study. The chain uses TRBV10-3 and TRBJ2-1, with 9 bases matching TRBD2. The CDR3 region has the DNA TGTGCCATCAGTGGGACTAGCGATGAGCAGTTCTTC. Its protein product is CAISGTSDEQFF.